This section outlines one TCR beta chain sequence together with its context. Its antigen remains unidentified. These data originate in a study of radiotherapy plus CTLA-4 blockade in lung cancer. Profiling relied on immunoSEQ multiplex PCR, and the TCRdb table lists in-frame clones only, not all of them. The repertoire holds tens of thousands of clones, with roughly 77% as singletons. Per germline, CDR1 SGHRS and CDR2 YFSETQ. With 0 bases removed from V and 4 bases from J, the gap between germline ends came to 5 bases. The CDR3 spans 12 residues. General observations from the study: Reported findings show early blood T cell clone dynamics, with interferon-beta, best predicted response. Following radiotherapy plus ipilimumab, tumor-derived TCR clones expanded in the blood.

V and J are TRBV5-1 and TRBJ2-7; D unclear. The specimen comprised peripheral blood, sampled from a patient treated with radiotherapy plus ipilimumab. This TCR was sampled from a human donor with non-small cell lung cancer whose response to radiotherapy plus ipilimumab could not be evaluated. CDR3 amino acids: CASSLGQYEQYF. The CDR3 coding sequence is TGCGCCAGCAGCTTGGGGCAGTACGAGCAGTACTTC.